Listed here are 10 T cell receptor beta chains from one sample, sequenced in a study of cytomegalovirus exposure and HLA in healthy donors. The PCR used 60 Vbeta and 13 Jbeta primers. Libraries were prepared by immunoSEQ multiplex PCR; TCRdb keeps only in-frame clonotypes and omits some of them. The sample consists of some 190,000 clones, just under 80% of them appearing once. Sequencing was done on a sample of PBMCs. These receptors originate from a woman aged 30 to 39 in good health and CMV-seronegative.

The chain recombines TRBV14 with TRBJ1-1, with D possibly matching TRBD1 (6 bases). From germline, CDR1 is SGHDN and CDR2 FVKESK. Trimming shortened V by 0 bases and J by 1 base, and 18 bases separated the two germline ends. The CDR3 is made up of 18 amino acids. The CDR3: CASSQDGKGWDKNTEAFF. In DNA, the CDR3 is TGTGCCAGCAGCCAAGATGGAAAGGGGTGGGACAAGAACACTGAAGCTTTCTTT.

This chain uses TRBV2 with TRBJ1-4; 11 bases match TRBD1. V shed 8 bases, J shed 7 bases, and the junction held 3 bases outside the gene matches. The V gene's germline CDR1 is SNHLY and CDR2 FYNNEI. CDR3 length equals 13 residues. The CDR3 bases are TGTGCCAGCGTGGACAGGGGGCGTGAAAAACTGTTTTTT. This translates into CASVDRGREKLFF.

This clone occurred a few times. The chain is built from TRBV25-1 and TRBJ1-6; weak D call: TRBD1 (6 bases). This CDR3 is 13 amino acids long. Germline V gives CDR1 MGHDK, CDR2 SYGVNS. Trimming shortened V by 9 bases and J by 3 bases, and 9 bases separated the two germline ends. The CDR3 DNA follows: TGTGCCAGTCACAGGGTCTATAATTCACCCCTCCACTTT. The encoded protein is CASHRVYNSPLHF.

V and J are TRBV7-2 and TRBJ2-7; 9 bases fit TRBD2. The ends lost 1 base at V and 4 bases at J; junction bases unmatched: 8. CDR3 length: 16 amino acids. Germline V gives CDR1 SGHTA, CDR2 FQGNSA. In nucleotides, the CDR3 is TGTGCCAGCAGCTTAGACTTTCAAGCGGGGGGTTACGAGCAGTACTTC. Translation: CASSLDFQAGGYEQYF.

This chain connects TRBV19 to TRBJ1-1; a weak D match, TRBD1 (5 bases). This CDR3 comprises 16 residues. Germline CDR1 LNHDA, CDR2 SQIVND (reference sequence). V was cut by 5 bases and J by 1 base, with 17 bases left in between. CDR3 in DNA: TGTGCCAGTAGTTCCCCCCGGGGGGTCGGGAACACTGAAGCTTTCTTT. This translates into CASSSPRGVGNTEAFF.

This clone was seen once. V and J are TRBV4-1 and TRBJ2-7; the D gene is possibly TRBD2 (6 bases). V was pared by 2 bases and J by 0 bases, with 26 bases between. The CDR3 consists of 20 residues. Per the germline V gene, CDR1 is MGHRA and CDR2 is YSYEKL. In DNA form, the CDR3 reads TGCGCCAGCAGCCAACTATTTTTGACCGGGACTCCCAGGAGCTCCTACGAGCAGTACTTC. Translation: CASSQLFLTGTPRSSYEQYF.

This rearrangement joins TRBV19 to TRBJ2-7; 12 bases align to TRBD2. Germline-derived CDR1 and CDR2 are LNHDA and SQIVND (reference sequence). There are 16 residues in the CDR3. Losses at the gene ends were 1 base for V and 4 bases for J; bases not matched to a gene: 5. CDR3 in amino acids: CASSIASGGAEYEQYF. The CDR3, as DNA: TGTGCCAGTAGTATAGCTAGCGGGGGGGCCGAGTACGAGCAGTACTTC.

The chain carries TRBV30 and TRBJ1-5; D uncertain. This CDR3 comprises 12 residues. Germline lookup yields CDR1 GTSNPN and CDR2 SVGIG (reference sequence). The ends were cut back, 3 bases at V and 0 bases at J, with 3 bases in the middle. CDR3 bases: TGTGCCTGGAGCTATAGCAATCAGCCCCAGCATTTT. Its protein product is CAWSYSNQPQHF. Together with reference TRBV30 and TRBJ1-5, the CDR3 gives the full variable domain: SQTIHQWPATLVQPVGSPLSLECTVEGTSNPNLYWYRQAAGRGLQLLFYSVGIGQISSEVPQNLSASRPQDRQFILSSKKLLLSDSGFYLCAWSYSNQPQHFGDGTRLSIL.

The chain recombines TRBV5-1 with TRBJ1-2; D is ambiguous. The ends were cut back, 2 bases at V and 4 bases at J, with 9 bases in the middle. Germline assignment: CDR1 SGHRS and CDR2 YFSETQ. The CDR3 has 13 amino acids. The CDR3 DNA is TGCGCCAGCAGCTTCGGGATAGGCTATGGCTACACCTTC. Translation: CASSFGIGYGYTF.

V usage is TRBV5-4 and J usage is TRBJ2-7; 10 bases are a match to TRBD1. Germline-derived CDR1 and CDR2 are SGHNT and YYREEE (reference sequence). This CDR3 spans 14 amino acids. V gave up 4 bases and J gave up 2 bases; unmatched junction bases: 3. The CDR3 DNA reads TGTGCCAGCAGCCAGGGGACAGGGGCCTACGAGCAGTACTTC. Its translation: CASSQGTGAYEQYF.